This T cell receptor beta chain comes out of a study of blood T cell repertoires in COVID-19. For the study at large: Sources were T cells, B-cell-depleted T cells, or PBMCs; the material itself was cDNA or gDNA.

As originally analysed: Reference gene primer amplification gave estimated nucleated cell counts. Here immunoSEQ multiplex PCR was the method, and the copy in TCRdb shows in-frame clones only, minus some. Clonal size and the V and J genes are those of that table, whereas D and trimming came from the DNA. There are roughly 130,000 clones in the sample; around 80% occur only once, and 16% lies in the top ten. Germline V gene sequence: CDR1 SGDLS, CDR2 YYNGEE. CDR3 length: 14 residues. Trimming left V 2 bases short and J 7 bases short, with 13 bases between. This chain joins TRBV9 and TRBJ2-1, with a possible D match to TRBD1 (5 bases). This TCR was sampled from a man between 50 and 59 years old with acute or convalescent COVID-19. The sequenced sample was peripheral blood. CDR3 DNA sequence: TGTGCCAGCAGCGTCTTGACCCAGGGTAATGAGCAGTTCTTC. This gives the protein CASSVLTQGNEQFF.